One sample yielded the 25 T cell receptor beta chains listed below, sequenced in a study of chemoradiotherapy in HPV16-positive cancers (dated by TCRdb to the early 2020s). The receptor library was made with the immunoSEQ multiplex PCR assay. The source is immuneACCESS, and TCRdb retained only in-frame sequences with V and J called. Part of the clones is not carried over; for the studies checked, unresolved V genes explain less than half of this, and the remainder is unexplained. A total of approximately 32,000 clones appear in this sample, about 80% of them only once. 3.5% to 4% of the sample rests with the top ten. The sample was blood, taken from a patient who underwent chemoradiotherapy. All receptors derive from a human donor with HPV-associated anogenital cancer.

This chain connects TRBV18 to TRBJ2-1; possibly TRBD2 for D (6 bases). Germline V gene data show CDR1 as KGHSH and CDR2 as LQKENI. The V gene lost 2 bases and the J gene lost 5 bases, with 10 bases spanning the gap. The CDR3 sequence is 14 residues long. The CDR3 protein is CASSPTSLNNEQFF. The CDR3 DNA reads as TGTGCCAGCTCACCAACTAGCCTCAACAATGAGCAGTTCTTC. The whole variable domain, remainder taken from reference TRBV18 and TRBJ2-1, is NAGVMQNPRHLVRRRGQEARLRCSPMKGHSHVYWYRQLPEEGLKFMVYLQKENIIDESGMPKERFSAEFPKEGPSILRIQQVVRGDSAAYFCASSPTSLNNEQFFGPGTRLTVL.

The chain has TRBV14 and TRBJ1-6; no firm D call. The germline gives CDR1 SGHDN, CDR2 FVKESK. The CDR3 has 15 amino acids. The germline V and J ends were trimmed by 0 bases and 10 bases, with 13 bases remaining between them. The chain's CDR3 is CASSQDPQGRSPLHF. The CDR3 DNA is TGTGCCAGCAGCCAAGATCCCCAAGGACGCTCACCCCTCCACTTT.

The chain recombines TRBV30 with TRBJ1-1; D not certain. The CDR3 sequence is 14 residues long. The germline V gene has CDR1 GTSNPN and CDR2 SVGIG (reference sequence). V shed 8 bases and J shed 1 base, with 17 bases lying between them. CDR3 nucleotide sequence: TGTGCCCTCCGGGCGAAGTCTCAGAACACTGAAGCTTTCTTT. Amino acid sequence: CALRAKSQNTEAFF.

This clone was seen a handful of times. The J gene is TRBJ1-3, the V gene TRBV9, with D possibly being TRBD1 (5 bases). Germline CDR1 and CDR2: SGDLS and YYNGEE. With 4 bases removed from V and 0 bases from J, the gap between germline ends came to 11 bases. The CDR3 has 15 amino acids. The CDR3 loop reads CASSPTQVSGNTIYF. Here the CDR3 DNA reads TGTGCCAGCAGCCCAACACAGGTCTCTGGAAACACCATATATTTT. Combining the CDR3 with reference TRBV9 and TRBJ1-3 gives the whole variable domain DSGVTQTPKHLITATGQRVTLRCSPRSGDLSVYWYQQSLDQGLQFLIQYYNGEERAKGNILERFSAQQFPDLHSELNLSSLELGDSALYFCASSPTQVSGNTIYFGEGSWLTVV.

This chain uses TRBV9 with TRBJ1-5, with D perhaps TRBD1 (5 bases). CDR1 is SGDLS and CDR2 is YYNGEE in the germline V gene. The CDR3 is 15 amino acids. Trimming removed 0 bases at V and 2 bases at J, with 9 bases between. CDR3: CASSVDVGGNQPQHF. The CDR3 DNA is TGTGCCAGCAGCGTAGATGTGGGGGGCAATCAGCCCCAGCATTTT.

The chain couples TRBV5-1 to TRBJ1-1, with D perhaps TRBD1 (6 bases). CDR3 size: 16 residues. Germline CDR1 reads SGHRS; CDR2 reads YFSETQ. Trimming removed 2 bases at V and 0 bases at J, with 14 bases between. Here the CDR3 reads CASSFQGGGVNTEAFF. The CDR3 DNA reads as TGCGCCAGCAGCTTCCAGGGAGGGGGGGTGAACACTGAAGCTTTCTTT.

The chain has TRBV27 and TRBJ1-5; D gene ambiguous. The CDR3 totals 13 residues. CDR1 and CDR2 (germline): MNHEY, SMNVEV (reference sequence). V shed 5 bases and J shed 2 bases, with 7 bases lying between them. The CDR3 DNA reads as TGTGCCAGCAGTGATAACGGCAATCAGCCCCAGCATTTT. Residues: CASSDNGNQPQHF.

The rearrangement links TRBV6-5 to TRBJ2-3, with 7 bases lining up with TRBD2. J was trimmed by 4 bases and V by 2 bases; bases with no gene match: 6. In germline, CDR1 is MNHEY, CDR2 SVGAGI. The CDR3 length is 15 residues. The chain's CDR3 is CASSYGGGSADTQYF. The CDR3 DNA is TGTGCCAGCAGTTACGGCGGCGGGAGCGCAGATACGCAGTATTTT.

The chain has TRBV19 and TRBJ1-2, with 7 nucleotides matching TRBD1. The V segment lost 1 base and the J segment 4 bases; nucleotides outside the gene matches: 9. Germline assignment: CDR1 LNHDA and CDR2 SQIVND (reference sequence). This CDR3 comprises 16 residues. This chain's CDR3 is CASSIGGDSPLYGYTF. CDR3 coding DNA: TGTGCCAGTAGTATAGGGGGGGACAGCCCCCTCTATGGCTACACCTTC.

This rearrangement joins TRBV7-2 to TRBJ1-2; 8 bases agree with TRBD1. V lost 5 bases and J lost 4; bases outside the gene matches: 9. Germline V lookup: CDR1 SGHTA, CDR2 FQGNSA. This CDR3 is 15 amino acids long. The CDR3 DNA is TGTGCCAGCAGCCTGACAGGGGACTTAACCTATGGCTACACCTTC. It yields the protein CASSLTGDLTYGYTF.

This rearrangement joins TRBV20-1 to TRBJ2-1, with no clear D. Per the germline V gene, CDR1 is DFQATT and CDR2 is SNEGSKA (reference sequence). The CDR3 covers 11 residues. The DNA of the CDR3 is TGCACCTGGGCTTCTGGGGATGAGCAGTTCTTC. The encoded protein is CTWASGDEQFF.

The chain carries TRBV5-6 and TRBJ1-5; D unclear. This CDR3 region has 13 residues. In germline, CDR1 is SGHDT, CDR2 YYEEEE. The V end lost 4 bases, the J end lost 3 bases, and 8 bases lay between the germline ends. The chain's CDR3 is CASSVRTNQPQHF. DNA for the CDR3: TGTGCCAGCAGCGTACGGACCAATCAGCCCCAGCATTTT.

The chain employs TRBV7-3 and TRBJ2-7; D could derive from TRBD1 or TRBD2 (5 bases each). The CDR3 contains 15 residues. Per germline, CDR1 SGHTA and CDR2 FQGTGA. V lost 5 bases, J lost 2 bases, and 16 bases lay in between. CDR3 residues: CASSPGIQGTYEQYF. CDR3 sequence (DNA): TGTGCCAGCAGCCCGGGGATCCAGGGAACCTACGAGCAGTACTTC. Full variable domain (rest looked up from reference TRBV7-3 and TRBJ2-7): GAGVSQTPSNKVTEKGKYVELRCDPISGHTALYWYRQSLGQGPEFLIYFQGTGAADDSGLPNDRFFAVRPEGSVSTLKIQRTERGDSAVYLCASSPGIQGTYEQYFGPGTRLTVT.

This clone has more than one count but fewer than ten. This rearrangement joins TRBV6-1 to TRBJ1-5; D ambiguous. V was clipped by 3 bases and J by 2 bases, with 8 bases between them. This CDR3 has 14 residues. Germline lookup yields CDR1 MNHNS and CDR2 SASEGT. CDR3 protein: CASSENGGNQPQHF. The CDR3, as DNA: TGTGCCAGCAGTGAGAATGGGGGCAATCAGCCCCAGCATTTT.

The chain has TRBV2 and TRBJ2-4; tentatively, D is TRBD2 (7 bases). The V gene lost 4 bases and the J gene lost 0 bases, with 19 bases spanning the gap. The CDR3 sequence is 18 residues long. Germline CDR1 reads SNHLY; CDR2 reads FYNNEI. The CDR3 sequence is CASSGPSSGGLAKNIQYF. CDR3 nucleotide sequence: TGTGCCAGCAGTGGCCCATCCTCCGGGGGGCTAGCCAAAAACATTCAGTACTTC.

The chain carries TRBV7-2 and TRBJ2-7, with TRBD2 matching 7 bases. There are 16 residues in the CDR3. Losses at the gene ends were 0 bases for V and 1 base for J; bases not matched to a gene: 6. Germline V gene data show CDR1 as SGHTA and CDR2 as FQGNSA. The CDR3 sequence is CASSLATGGRSYEQYF. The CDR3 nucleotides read TGTGCCAGCAGCTTAGCTACGGGGGGTAGGTCCTACGAGCAGTACTTC.

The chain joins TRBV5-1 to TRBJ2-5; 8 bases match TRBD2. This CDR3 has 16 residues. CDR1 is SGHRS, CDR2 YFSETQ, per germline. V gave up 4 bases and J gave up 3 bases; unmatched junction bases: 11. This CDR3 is CASSPIGRGGKETQYF. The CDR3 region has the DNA TGCGCCAGCAGCCCGATCGGTCGGGGGGGAAAAGAGACCCAGTACTTC. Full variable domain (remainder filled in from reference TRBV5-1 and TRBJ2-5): KAGVTQTPRYLIKTRGQQVTLSCSPISGHRSVSWYQQTPGQGLQFLFEYFSETQRNKGNFPGRFSGRQFSNSRSEMNVSTLELGDSALYLCASSPIGRGGKETQYFGPGTRLLVL.

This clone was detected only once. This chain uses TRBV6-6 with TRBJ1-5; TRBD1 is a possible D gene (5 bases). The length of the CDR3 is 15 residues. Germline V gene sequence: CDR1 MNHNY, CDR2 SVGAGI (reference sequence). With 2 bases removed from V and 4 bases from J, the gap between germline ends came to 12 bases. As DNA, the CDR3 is TGTGCCAGCAGTTACGGTGGAGGGGCTAATCAGCCCCAGCATTTT. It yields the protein CASSYGGGANQPQHF.

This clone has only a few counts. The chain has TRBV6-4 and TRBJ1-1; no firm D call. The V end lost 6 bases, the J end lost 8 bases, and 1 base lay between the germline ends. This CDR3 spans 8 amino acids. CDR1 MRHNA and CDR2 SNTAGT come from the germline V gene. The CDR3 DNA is TGTGCCAGCAGGGAAGCTTTCTTT. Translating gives CASREAFF.

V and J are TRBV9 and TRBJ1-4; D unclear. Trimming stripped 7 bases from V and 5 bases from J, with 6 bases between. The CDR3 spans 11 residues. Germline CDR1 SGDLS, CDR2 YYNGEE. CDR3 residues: CASGENEKLFF. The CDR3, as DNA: TGTGCCAGCGGGGAGAATGAAAAACTGTTTTTT.

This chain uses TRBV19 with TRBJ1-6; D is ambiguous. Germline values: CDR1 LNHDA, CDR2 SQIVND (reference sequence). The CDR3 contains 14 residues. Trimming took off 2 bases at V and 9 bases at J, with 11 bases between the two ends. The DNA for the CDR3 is TGTGCCAGTAGTATAATCGGCCGGGGTTCACCCCTCCACTTT. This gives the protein CASSIIGRGSPLHF.

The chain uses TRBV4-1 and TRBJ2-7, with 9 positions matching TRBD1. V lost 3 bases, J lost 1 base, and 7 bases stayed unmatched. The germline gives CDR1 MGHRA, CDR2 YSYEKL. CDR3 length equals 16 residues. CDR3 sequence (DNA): TGCGCCAGCAGCCATGTCGGACAGGGGTCATCCTACGAGCAGTACTTC. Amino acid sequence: CASSHVGQGSSYEQYF.

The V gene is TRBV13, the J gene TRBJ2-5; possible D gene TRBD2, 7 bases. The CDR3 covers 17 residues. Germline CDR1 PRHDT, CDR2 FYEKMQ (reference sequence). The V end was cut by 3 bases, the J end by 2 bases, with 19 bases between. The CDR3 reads CASSFGFRGGVQETQYF. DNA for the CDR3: TGTGCCAGCAGCTTTGGTTTCAGAGGGGGGGTACAAGAGACCCAGTACTTC. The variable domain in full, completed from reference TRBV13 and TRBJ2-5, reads AAGVIQSPRHLIKEKRETATLKCYPIPRHDTVYWYQQGPGQDPQFLISFYEKMQSDKGSIPDRFSAQQFSDYHSELNMSSLELGDSALYFCASSFGFRGGVQETQYFGPGTRLLVL.

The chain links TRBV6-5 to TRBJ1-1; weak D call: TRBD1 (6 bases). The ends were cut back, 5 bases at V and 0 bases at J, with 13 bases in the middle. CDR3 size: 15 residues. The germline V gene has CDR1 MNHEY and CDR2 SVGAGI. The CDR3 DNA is TGTGCCAGCAGTCTTACAGGGTCGCTGAACACTGAAGCTTTCTTT. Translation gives CASSLTGSLNTEAFF.

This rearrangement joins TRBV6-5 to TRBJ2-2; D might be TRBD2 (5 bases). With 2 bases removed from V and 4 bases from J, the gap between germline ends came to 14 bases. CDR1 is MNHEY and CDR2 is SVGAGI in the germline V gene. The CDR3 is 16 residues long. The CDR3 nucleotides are TGTGCCAGCAGTTACGGGAGTCCCTGGACCACCGGGGAGCTGTTTTTT. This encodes CASSYGSPWTTGELFF.